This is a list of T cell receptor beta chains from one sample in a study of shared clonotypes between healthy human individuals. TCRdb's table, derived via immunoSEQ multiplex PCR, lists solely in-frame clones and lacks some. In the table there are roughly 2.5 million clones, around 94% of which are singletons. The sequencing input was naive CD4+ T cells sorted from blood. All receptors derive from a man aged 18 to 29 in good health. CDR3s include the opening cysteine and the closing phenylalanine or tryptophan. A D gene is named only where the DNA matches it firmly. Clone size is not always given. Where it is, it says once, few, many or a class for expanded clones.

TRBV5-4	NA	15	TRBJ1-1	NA	CASSPREWVNTEAFF	TGTGCCAGCAGCCCTCGGGAGTGGGTGAACACTGAAGCTTTCTTT
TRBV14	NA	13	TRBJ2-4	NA	CASSPTSGRIQYF	TGTGCCAGCAGCCCGACGTCGGGCCGAATTCAGTACTTC
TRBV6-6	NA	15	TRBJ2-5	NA	CASSTGTGHQETQYF	TGTGCCAGCAGTACTGGGACCGGTCACCAAGAGACCCAGTACTTC
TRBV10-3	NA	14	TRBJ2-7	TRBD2	CAISRLAGGHEQYF	TGTGCCATCAGTCGACTAGCGGGAGGGCACGAGCAGTACTTC
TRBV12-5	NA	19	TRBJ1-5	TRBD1	CASGLGRKTGGTENQPQHF	TGTGCTAGTGGTTTGGGACGGAAAACAGGGGGTACTGAGAATCAGCCCCAGCATTTT
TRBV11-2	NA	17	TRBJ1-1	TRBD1	CASSLGGTGTLNTEAFF	TGTGCCAGCAGCTTAGGTGGGACAGGGACTTTGAACACTGAAGCTTTCTTT
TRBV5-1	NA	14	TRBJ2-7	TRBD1	CASSAGQGTYEQYF	TGCGCCAGCAGCGCGGGACAGGGGACCTACGAGCAGTACTTC
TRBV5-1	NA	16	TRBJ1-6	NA	CASSLRGAVYNSPLHF	TGCGCCAGCAGCTTGAGGGGGGCGGTCTATAATTCACCCCTCCACTTT
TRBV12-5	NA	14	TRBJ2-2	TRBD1	CASGRRTGAGELFF	TGTGCTAGTGGCCGCCGAACAGGGGCCGGGGAGCTGTTTTTT
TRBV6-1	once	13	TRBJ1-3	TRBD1	CASSADRVGTIYF	TGTGCCAGCAGTGCCGACAGGGTCGGCACCATATATTTT
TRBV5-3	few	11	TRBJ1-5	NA	CARSGDQPQHF	TGTGCCAGAAGTGGAGATCAGCCCCAGCATTTT
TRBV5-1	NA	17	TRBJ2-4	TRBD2	CASSLGSSGAAKNIQYF	TGCGCCAGCAGCTTGGGATCCAGCGGGGCAGCCAAAAACATTCAGTACTTC
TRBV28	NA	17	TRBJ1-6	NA	CASTTGGPSSYNSPLHF	TGTGCCAGCACCACGGGGGGGCCGAGCTCCTATAATTCACCCCTCCACTTT
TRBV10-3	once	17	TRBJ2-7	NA	CAISVVGGYLSSYEQYF	TGTGCCATCAGTGTTGTAGGGGGATACCTTAGCTCCTACGAGCAGTACTTC
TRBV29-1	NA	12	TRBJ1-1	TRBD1	CSAGQGVTEAFF	TGCAGCGCCGGACAGGGTGTCACTGAAGCTTTCTTT
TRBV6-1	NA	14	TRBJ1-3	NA	CASSLDGSGNTIYF	TGTGCCAGCAGCCTAGACGGCTCTGGAAACACCATATATTTT